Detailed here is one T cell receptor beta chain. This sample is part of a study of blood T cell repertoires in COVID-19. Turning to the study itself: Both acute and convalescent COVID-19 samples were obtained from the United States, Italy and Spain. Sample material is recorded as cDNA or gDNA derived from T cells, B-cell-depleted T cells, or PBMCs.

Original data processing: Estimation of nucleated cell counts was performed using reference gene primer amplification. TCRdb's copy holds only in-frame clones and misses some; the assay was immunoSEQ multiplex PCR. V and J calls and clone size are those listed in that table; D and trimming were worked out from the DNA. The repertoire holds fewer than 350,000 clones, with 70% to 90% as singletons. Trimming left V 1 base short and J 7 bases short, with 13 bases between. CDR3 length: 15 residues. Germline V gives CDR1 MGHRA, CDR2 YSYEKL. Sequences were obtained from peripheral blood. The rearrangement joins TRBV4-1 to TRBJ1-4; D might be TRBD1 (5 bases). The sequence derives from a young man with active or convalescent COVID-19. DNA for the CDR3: TGCGCCAGCAGCCAAGTTATGGGACTAGGTGAAAAACTGTTTTTT. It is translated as CASSQVMGLGEKLFF.